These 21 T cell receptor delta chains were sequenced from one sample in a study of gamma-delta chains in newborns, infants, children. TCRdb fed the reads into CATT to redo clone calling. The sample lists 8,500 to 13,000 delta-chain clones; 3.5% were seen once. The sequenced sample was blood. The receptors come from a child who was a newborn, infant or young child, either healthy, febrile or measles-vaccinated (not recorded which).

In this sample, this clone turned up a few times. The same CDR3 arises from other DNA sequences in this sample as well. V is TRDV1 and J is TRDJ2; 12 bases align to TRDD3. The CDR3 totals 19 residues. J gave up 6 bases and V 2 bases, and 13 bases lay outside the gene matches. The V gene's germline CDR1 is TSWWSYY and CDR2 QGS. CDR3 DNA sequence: TGTGCTCTTGGGGAAGCCTTCCGTTTAACTGGGGGATACCCAGCACAACTCTTCTTT. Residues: CALGEAFRLTGGYPAQLFF.

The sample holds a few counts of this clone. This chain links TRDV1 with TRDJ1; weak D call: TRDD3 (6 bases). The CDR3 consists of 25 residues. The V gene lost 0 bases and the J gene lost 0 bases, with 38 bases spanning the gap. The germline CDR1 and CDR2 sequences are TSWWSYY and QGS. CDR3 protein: CALGELLIHSRIRYGGSADTDKLIF. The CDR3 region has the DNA TGTGCTCTTGGGGAACTTCTTATTCACTCCCGAATACGGTACGGGGGAAGTGCGGACACCGATAAACTCATCTTT.

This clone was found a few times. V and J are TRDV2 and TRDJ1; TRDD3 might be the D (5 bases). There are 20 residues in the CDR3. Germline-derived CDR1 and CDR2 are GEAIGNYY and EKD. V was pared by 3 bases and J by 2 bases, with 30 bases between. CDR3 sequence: CACDLLENRGSWFETDKLIF. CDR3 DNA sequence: TGTGCCTGTGACCTACTTGAGAACCGGGGGTCCTGGTTTGAGACCGATAAACTCATCTTT.

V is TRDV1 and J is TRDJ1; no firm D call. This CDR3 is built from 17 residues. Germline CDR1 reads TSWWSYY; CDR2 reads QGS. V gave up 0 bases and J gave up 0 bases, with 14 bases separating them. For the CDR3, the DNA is TGTGCTCTTGGGGAACTAATCGACCCCGACGACACCGATAAACTCATCTTT. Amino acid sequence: CALGELIDPDDTDKLIF.

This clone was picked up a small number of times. In nucleotides, the CDR3 is TGTGCTCTTGGGGAATATTCGGTGCGCCCCTACGGACCTGGGGGACTCACCGATAAACTCATCTTT. Encoded protein: CALGEYSVRPYGPGGLTDKLIF. The chain links TRDV1 to TRDJ1, with 8 bases fitting TRDD3. The CDR3 totals 22 residues. The V gene end was trimmed by 2 bases and the J gene end by 1 base; junction bases not matched to a gene: 24. Germline CDR1 TSWWSYY, CDR2 QGS.

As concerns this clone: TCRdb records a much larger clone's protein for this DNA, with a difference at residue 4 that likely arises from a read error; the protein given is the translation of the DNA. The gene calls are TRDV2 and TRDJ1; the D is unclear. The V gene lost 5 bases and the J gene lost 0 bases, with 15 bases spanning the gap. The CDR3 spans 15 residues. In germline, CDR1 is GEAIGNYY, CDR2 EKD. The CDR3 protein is CACGPLLPDTDKLIF. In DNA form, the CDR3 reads TGTGCCTGTGGCCCCTTACTGCCTGACACCGATAAACTCATCTTT.

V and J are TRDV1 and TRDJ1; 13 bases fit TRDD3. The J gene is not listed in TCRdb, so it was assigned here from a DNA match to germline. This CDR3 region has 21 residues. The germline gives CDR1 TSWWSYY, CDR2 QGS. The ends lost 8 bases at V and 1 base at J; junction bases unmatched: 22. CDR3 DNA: TGTGCTCTTACGGCCCTAGAGGCGGGCCCTACTGGGGGATACGGCACCGATAAACTCATCTTT. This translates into CALTALEAGPTGGYGTDKLIF.

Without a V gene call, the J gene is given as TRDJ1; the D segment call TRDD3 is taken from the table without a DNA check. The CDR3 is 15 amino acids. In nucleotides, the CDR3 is TGTGCCTTTCCAATACTGGGGGGTTCTGCCGATAAACTCATCTTT. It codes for CAFPILGGSADKLIF.

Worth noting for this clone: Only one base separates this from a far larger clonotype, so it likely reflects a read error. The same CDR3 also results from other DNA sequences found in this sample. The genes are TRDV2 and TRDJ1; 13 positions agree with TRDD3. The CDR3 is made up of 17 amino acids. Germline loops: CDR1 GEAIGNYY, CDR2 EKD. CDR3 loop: CACDTVGTGGYADKLIF. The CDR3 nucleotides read TGTGCTTGTGACACCGTGGGTACTGGGGGATACGCCGATAAACTCATCTTT.

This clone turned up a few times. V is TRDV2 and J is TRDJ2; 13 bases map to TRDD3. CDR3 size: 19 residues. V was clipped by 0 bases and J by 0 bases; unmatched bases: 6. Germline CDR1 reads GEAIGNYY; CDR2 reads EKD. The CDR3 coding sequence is TGTGCCTGTGACACCGTACTGGGGGATACGCTAGCTTTGACAGCACAACTCTTCTTT. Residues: CACDTVLGDTLALTAQLFF.

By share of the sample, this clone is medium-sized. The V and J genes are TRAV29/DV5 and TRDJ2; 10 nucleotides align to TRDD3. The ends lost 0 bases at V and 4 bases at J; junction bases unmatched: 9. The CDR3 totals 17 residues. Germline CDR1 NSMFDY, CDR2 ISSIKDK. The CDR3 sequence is CAASVGLGDGKTAQLFF. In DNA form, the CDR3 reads TGTGCAGCAAGCGTAGGACTGGGGGATGGGAAGACAGCACAACTCTTCTTT.

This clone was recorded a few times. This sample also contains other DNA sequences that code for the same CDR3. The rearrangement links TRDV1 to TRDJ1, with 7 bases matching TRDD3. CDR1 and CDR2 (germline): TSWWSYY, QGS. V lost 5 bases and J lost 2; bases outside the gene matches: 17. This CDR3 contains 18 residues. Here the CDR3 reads CALGPSPFRGIHTDKLIF. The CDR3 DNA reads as TGTGCTCTTGGGCCATCTCCCTTTAGGGGGATTCATACCGATAAACTCATCTTT.

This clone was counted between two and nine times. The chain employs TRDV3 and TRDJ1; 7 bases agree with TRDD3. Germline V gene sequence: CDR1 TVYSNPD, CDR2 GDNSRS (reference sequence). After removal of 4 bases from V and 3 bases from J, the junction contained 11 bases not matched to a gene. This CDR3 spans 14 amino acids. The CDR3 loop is CASGGVLGPDKLIF. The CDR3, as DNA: TGTGCCTCCGGGGGGGTACTGGGGCCCGATAAACTCATCTTT.

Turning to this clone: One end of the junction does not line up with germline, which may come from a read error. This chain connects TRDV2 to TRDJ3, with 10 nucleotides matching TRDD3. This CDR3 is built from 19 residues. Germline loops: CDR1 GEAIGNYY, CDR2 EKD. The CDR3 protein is CAYDTVLGDSPWDTRQMFF. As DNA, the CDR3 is TGTGCCTATGACACCGTGCTGGGGGATAGTCCCTGGGACACCCGGCAGATGTTTTTC.

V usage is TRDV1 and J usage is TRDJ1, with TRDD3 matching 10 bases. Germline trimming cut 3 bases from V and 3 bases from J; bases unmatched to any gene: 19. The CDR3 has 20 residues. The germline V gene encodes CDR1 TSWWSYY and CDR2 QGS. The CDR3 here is CALGERLPYDWGMSADKLIF. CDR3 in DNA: TGTGCTCTTGGGGAGAGACTTCCTTACGACTGGGGGATGAGCGCCGATAAACTCATCTTT.

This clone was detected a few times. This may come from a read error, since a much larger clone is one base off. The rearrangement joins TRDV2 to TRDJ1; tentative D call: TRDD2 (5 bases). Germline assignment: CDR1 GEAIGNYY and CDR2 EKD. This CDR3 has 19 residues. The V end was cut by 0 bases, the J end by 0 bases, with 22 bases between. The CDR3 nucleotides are TGTGCCTGTGACACCGTGGGAGGGAACACCTACTTGCACACCGATAAACTCATCTTT. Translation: CACDTVGGNTYLHTDKLIF.

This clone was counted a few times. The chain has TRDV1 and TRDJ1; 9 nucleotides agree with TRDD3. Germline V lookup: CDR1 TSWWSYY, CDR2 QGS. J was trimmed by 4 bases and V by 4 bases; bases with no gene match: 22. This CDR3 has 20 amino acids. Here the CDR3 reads CALGGTRRGRPGGSFDKLIF. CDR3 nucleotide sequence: TGTGCTCTTGGGGGAACCCGACGGGGAAGGCCTGGGGGATCATTCGATAAACTCATCTTT.

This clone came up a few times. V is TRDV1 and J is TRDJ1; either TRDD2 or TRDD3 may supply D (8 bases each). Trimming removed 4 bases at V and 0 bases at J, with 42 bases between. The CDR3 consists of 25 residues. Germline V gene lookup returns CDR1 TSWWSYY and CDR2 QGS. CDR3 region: CALGAVLSPFPSYCWGTWYTDKLIF. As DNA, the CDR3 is TGTGCTCTTGGGGCCGTCTTGTCCCCCTTCCCTTCCTATTGCTGGGGGACGTGGTACACCGATAAACTCATCTTT.

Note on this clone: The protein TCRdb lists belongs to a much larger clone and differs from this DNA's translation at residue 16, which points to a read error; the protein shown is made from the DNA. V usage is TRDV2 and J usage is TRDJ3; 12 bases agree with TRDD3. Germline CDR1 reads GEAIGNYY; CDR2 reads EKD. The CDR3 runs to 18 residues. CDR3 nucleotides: TGTGCCTGTGACACTACTGGGGGATACTCCTGGGACACCCGACAGACGTTTTTC. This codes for CACDTTGGYSWDTRQTFF.

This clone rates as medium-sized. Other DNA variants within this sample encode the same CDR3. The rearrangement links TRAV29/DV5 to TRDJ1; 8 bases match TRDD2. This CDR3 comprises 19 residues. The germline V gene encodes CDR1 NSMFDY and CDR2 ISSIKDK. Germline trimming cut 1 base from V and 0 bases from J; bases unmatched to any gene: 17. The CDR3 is CAASTFFLRRESYTDKLIF. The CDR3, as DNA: TGTGCAGCAAGCACCTTCTTCCTACGACGGGAGTCGTACACCGATAAACTCATCTTT.

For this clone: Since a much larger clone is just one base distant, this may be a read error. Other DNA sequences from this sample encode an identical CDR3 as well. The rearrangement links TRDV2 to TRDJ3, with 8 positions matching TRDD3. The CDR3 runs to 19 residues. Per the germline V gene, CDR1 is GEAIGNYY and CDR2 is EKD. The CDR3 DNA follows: TGTGCCTGTGACCCTACTGGGGGTCACAGCTCCTGGGACACCCGACAGATGTTCTTC. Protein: CACDPTGGHSSWDTRQMFF.